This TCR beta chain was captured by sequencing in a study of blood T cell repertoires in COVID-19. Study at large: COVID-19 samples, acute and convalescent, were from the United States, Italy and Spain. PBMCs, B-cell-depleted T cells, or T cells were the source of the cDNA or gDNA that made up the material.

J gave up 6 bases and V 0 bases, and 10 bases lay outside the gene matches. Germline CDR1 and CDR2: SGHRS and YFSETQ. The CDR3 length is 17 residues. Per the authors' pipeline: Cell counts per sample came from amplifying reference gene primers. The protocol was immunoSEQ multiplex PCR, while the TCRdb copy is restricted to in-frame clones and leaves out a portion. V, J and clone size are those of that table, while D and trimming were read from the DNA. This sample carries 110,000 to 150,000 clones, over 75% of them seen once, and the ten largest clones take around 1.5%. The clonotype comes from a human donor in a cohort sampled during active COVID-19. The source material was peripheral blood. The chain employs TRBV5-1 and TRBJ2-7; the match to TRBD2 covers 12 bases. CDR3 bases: TGCGCCAGCAGCTTGGGGTCACTAGCGGGAGGAAGGGGCGAGCAGTACTTC. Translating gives CASSLGSLAGGRGEQYF.